This entry lists 24 T cell receptor beta chains sequenced from one sample in a study of OX40 agonist ivuxolimab in advanced cancers. Data came from immunoSEQ multiplex PCR; TCRdb stores just in-frame clones and leaves some out. This table has about 70,000 clones, 70% to 90% appearing once. Sequencing was performed on CD4+ or CD8+ T cells sorted from blood, taken in a trial of the OX40 agonist ivuxolimab. The receptors shown here come from an adult with an advanced solid tumor such as melanoma, head and neck, liver or kidney cancer.

V usage is TRBV9 and J usage is TRBJ2-5, with 16 positions matching TRBD2. J was trimmed by 3 bases and V by 4 bases; bases with no gene match: 6. Germline V CDR1 and CDR2: SGDLS, YYNGEE. This CDR3 has 17 amino acids. CDR3 sequence reads: CASSSGTSGGDEETQYF. The CDR3 DNA sequence: TGTGCCAGCAGCTCCGGGACTAGCGGGGGGGATGAAGAGACCCAGTACTTC.

V is TRBV5-5 and J is TRBJ1-1, with D uncertain. With 3 bases removed from V and 1 base from J, the gap between germline ends came to 13 bases. CDR1 and CDR2 (germline): SGHKS, YYEKEE (reference sequence). The CDR3 covers 15 residues. The CDR3 region is CASSYYEAGNTEAFF. In DNA, the CDR3 is TGTGCCAGCAGCTACTACGAAGCAGGGAACACTGAAGCTTTCTTT. Full variable domain (missing parts from reference TRBV5-5 and TRBJ1-1): DAGVTQSPTHLIKTRGQQVTLRCSPISGHKSVSWYQQVLGQGPQFIFQYYEKEERGRGNFPDRFSARQFPNYSSELNVNALLLGDSALYLCASSYYEAGNTEAFFGQGTRLTVV.

The table lists this clone with a count of one. The V gene is TRBV14, the J gene TRBJ2-1; D uncertain. V was trimmed by 0 bases and J by 4 bases, leaving 16 bases between them. This CDR3 is built from 17 residues. CDR1 is SGHDN, CDR2 FVKESK, per germline. This CDR3 is CASSQDLGQLIYNEQFF. The CDR3 nucleotides read TGTGCCAGCAGCCAAGATTTAGGGCAGTTGATTTACAATGAGCAGTTCTTC.

This chain uses TRBV7-9 with TRBJ1-2; D is ambiguous. In germline, CDR1 is SEHNR, CDR2 FQNEAQ (reference sequence). The CDR3 extends over 14 amino acids. V dropped 1 base and J dropped 0 bases, with 6 bases sitting between them. CDR3 DNA: TGTGCCAGCAGCTTAGGCGGCACTAACTATGGCTACACCTTC. Encoded protein: CASSLGGTNYGYTF.

The rearrangement joins TRBV6-1 to TRBJ1-2; no reliable D call. CDR1 and CDR2 (germline): MNHNS, SASEGT. The CDR3 loop spans 14 amino acids. Between the trimmed V and J ends, which lost 2 bases and 4 bases, there was a span of 11 bases. CDR3 bases: TGTGCCAGCAGTGAAAGGACCGGGTTCTATGGCTACACCTTC. This sequence encodes CASSERTGFYGYTF.

The chain joins TRBV27 to TRBJ1-6; D gene unclear. There are 13 residues in the CDR3. Between the trimmed V and J ends, which lost 6 bases and 5 bases, there was a span of 8 bases. Germline loops: CDR1 MNHEY, CDR2 SMNVEV (reference sequence). The CDR3 nucleotides read TGTGCCAGCAGGGTGTGGGATAATTCACCCCTCCACTTT. Translating gives CASRVWDNSPLHF.

As to this clone: The identical CDR3 is also encoded by other nucleotide sequences in the sample. The chain has TRBV5-1 and TRBJ2-7; TRBD1 aligns across 11 bases. Germline lookup yields CDR1 SGHRS and CDR2 YFSETQ. V shed 3 bases and J 4 bases; nucleotides not matched to a gene: 6. The CDR3 is made up of 15 amino acids. The CDR3 here is CASSSGQGAGYEQYF. CDR3 in DNA: TGCGCCAGCAGCTCCGGACAGGGGGCTGGGTACGAGCAGTACTTC.

The CDR3 bases are TGTGCCAGTGGCCGGGACAGGAGCTCCTACGAGCAGTACTTC. Translating it yields CASGRDRSSYEQYF. The chain carries TRBV19 and TRBJ2-7, with 8 bases matching TRBD1. V gave up 8 bases and J gave up 0 bases; unmatched junction bases: 6. The CDR3 has 14 amino acids. The germline CDR1 and CDR2 sequences are LNHDA and SQIVND (reference sequence). Full variable domain (outside the CDR3, taken from reference TRBV19 and TRBJ2-7): DGGITQSPKYLFRKEGQNVTLSCEQNLNHDAMYWYRQDPGQGLRLIYYSQIVNDFQKGDIAEGYSVSREKKESFPLTVTSAQKNPTAFYLCASGRDRSSYEQYFGPGTRLTVT.

The V and J genes are TRBV5-1 and TRBJ2-6; D is perhaps TRBD2 (7 bases). Germline lookup yields CDR1 SGHRS and CDR2 YFSETQ. The V end lost 3 bases, the J end lost 4 bases, and 14 bases lay between the germline ends. The CDR3 length is 16 residues. CDR3 sequence reads: CASSSGGGAGANVLTF. As DNA, the CDR3 is TGCGCCAGCAGCTCTGGGGGGGGCGCAGGGGCCAACGTCCTGACTTTC.

The chain carries TRBV23-1 and TRBJ2-7; tentatively, D is TRBD2 (6 bases). TRBV23-1 is reported as an ORF; its role is uncertain. CDR3 length equals 16 residues. Trimming left V 8 bases short and J 1 base short, with 21 bases between. The CDR3 DNA reads as TGCGCCAGCTCCTCGATGGGGGGACGGGGATCCTACGAGCAGTACTTC. As protein: CASSSMGGRGSYEQYF.

V is TRBV30 and J is TRBJ2-1; D perhaps matches TRBD2 (5 bases). This CDR3 has 14 amino acids. Trimming shortened V by 1 base and J by 3 bases, and 10 bases separated the two germline ends. From germline, CDR1 is GTSNPN and CDR2 SVGIG (reference sequence). The CDR3: CAWSGGNGYNEQFF. The DNA of the CDR3 is TGTGCCTGGAGTGGAGGGAACGGCTACAATGAGCAGTTCTTC.

This clone was observed a handful of times. The chain uses TRBV11-3 and TRBJ1-5; D remains unclear. Germline V gives CDR1 SGHNT, CDR2 YENEEA. The CDR3 has 13 residues. V shed 4 bases and J shed 6 bases, with 10 bases lying between them. The CDR3 sequence: CASSSGNLQPQHF. The CDR3 DNA follows: TGTGCCAGCAGCTCCGGGAATCTTCAGCCCCAGCATTTT.

The rearrangement joins TRBV5-1 to TRBJ1-2, with 7 bases that match TRBD1. This CDR3 has 13 residues. J lost 4 bases, V lost 4 bases, and 4 bases had no gene match. The germline V gene has CDR1 SGHRS and CDR2 YFSETQ. The CDR3 DNA sequence: TGCGCCAGCAGCCGGGACAGCTTCTATGGCTACACCTTC. It yields the protein CASSRDSFYGYTF.

The chain links TRBV6-1 to TRBJ1-3, with no clear D. CDR1 MNHNS and CDR2 SASEGT come from the germline V gene. The germline V and J ends were trimmed by 3 bases and 0 bases, with 6 bases remaining between them. There are 14 residues in the CDR3. In nucleotides, the CDR3 is TGTGCCAGCAGTGACAAGAGCTCTGGAAACACCATATATTTT. This codes for CASSDKSSGNTIYF.

The chain recombines TRBV7-3 with TRBJ2-7, with a tentative D call TRBD1 (5 bases). The CDR3 loop spans 13 amino acids. V was shortened by 4 bases and J by 6 bases, with 13 bases between the two germline ends. Germline V gene data show CDR1 as SGHTA and CDR2 as FQGTGA. This chain's CDR3 is CASSSDRGGEQYF. In DNA, the CDR3 is TGTGCCAGCAGCTCAGACAGAGGCGGCGAGCAGTACTTC.

The chain carries TRBV19 and TRBJ2-2, with TRBD2 matching over 9 bases. From germline, CDR1 is LNHDA and CDR2 SQIVND (reference sequence). V was pared by 6 bases and J by 4 bases, with 12 bases of the junction left unmatched. The CDR3 extends over 17 amino acids. The CDR3 coding sequence is TGTGCCAGTAGCCGATCCGTGGGGACTAGCATCACCGGGGAGCTGTTTTTT. Its protein is CASSRSVGTSITGELFF.

V and J are TRBV15 and TRBJ2-7, with a tentative D call TRBD2 (6 bases). There are 13 residues in the CDR3. Trimming took off 6 bases at V and 12 bases at J, with 21 bases between the two ends. The V gene's germline CDR1 is LNHNV and CDR2 YYDKDF (reference sequence). CDR3 sequence: CATSSIRDGGAYF. CDR3 nucleotides: TGTGCCACCAGTAGCATTAGGGACGGCGGGGCGTACTTC.

The chain couples TRBV5-6 to TRBJ2-7; D is undetermined. The CDR3 has 16 residues. Germline values: CDR1 SGHDT, CDR2 YYEEEE. V dropped 2 bases and J dropped 0 bases, with 15 bases sitting between them. The CDR3 region has the DNA TGTGCCAGCAGCTTTTTCCCGGAACCGCCCTCCTACGAGCAGTACTTC. Amino acids: CASSFFPEPPSYEQYF.

The chain employs TRBV9 and TRBJ2-1; TRBD2 aligns across 11 bases. Per the germline V gene, CDR1 is SGDLS and CDR2 is YYNGEE. The CDR3 loop spans 16 amino acids. Germline trimming cut 4 bases from V and 7 bases from J; bases unmatched to any gene: 10. The CDR3 DNA sequence: TGTGCCAGCAGCCCTACCGGGACTAGCGGTAGGAATGAGCAGTTCTTC. It codes for CASSPTGTSGRNEQFF.

CDR3 bases: TGTGCCAGCAGCGCACAGGGGGCTTCGAATGAAAAACTGTTTTTT. This codes for CASSAQGASNEKLFF. The V and J genes are TRBV9 and TRBJ1-4, with 9 bases lining up with TRBD1. J was trimmed by 5 bases and V by 3 bases; bases with no gene match: 5. The length of the CDR3 is 15 residues. Germline values: CDR1 SGDLS, CDR2 YYNGEE. The full variable domain, in which reference TRBV9 and TRBJ1-4 provide the parts outside the CDR3, is DSGVTQTPKHLITATGQRVTLRCSPRSGDLSVYWYQQSLDQGLQFLIQYYNGEERAKGNILERFSAQQFPDLHSELNLSSLELGDSALYFCASSAQGASNEKLFFGSGTQLSVL.

The V call is TRBV28, the J call TRBJ2-5, with D hard to call. The length of the CDR3 is 11 residues. The germline gives CDR1 MDHEN, CDR2 SYDVKM. V was pared by 6 bases and J by 0 bases, with 2 bases between. The CDR3 sequence: CASRNQETQYF. The CDR3 nucleotides are TGTGCCAGCAGAAACCAAGAGACCCAGTACTTC.

This chain joins TRBV6-5 and TRBJ1-1; D remains unclear. Per the germline V gene, CDR1 is MNHEY and CDR2 is SVGAGI. The V and J ends lost 6 bases and 1 base respectively, with 6 bases between them. The CDR3 spans 12 residues. CDR3 loop: CASSRQNTEAFF. The CDR3 DNA is TGTGCCAGCAGCAGACAGAACACTGAAGCTTTCTTT.

The chain carries TRBV18 and TRBJ2-3; D call uncertain. CDR1 KGHSH and CDR2 LQKENI come from the germline V gene. The CDR3 sequence is 13 residues long. The germline V and J ends were trimmed by 6 bases and 6 bases, with 13 bases remaining between them. The chain's CDR3 is CASSPKLGDTQYF. The CDR3, as DNA: TGTGCCAGCTCCCCTAAACTGGGGGATACGCAGTATTTT.

The sample holds one count of this clone. The chain couples TRBV18 to TRBJ1-5, with D hard to call. The V gene lost 5 bases and the J gene lost 1 base, with 12 bases spanning the gap. Germline V gives CDR1 KGHSH, CDR2 LQKENI. The CDR3 has 15 residues. The DNA of the CDR3 is TGTGCCAGCTCAAAAGCGGCGGGGAGCAATCAGCCCCAGCATTTT. Encoded protein: CASSKAAGSNQPQHF.